Below are 9 T cell receptor beta chains sequenced from a single sample in a study of spatial heterogeneity in lung cancer. TCRdb recomputed calls from the 5' RACE reads with MiXCR, one row per CDR3 protein. The profile shows about 2,600 distinct CDR3 sequences, 4.4% of them singletons. Documented time point: sample taken at primary tumor resection. Unsorted whole RNA of tumor, nontumor lung or frozen PBMC was sequenced. This material consisted of normal lung tissue next to the tumor, taken at surgery. The receptors originated from a female donor with early-stage non-small cell lung cancer.

With regard to this clonotype: Because this beta chain is a stray read in a library intended to capture alpha chains, its abundance should not be given much weight. The gene calls are TRBV20-1 and TRBJ2-5; D is ambiguous. In germline, CDR1 is DFQATT, CDR2 SNEGSKA (reference sequence). With 1 base removed from V and 4 bases from J, the gap between germline ends came to 10 bases. This CDR3 region has 13 residues. The CDR3 loop reads CSARGWSTETQYF. Written as DNA, the CDR3 is TGCAGTGCTAGAGGGTGGTCGACAGAGACCCAGTACTTC.

This clonotype was found many times. The library was designed around alpha chains, so this beta chain is a stray read whose abundance carries little weight. The chain has TRBV28 and TRBJ2-3; TRBD1 agrees at 7 bases. J gave up 3 bases and V 11 bases, and 2 bases lay outside the gene matches. The CDR3 loop spans 11 amino acids. CDR1 is MDHEN and CDR2 is SYDVKM in the germline V gene. This CDR3 reads CAARGTDTQYF. The DNA of the CDR3 is TGTGCCGCCAGGGGGACAGATACGCAGTATTTT.

This clonotype was recorded many times. Being off target in a library aimed at alpha chains, this beta chain has a size of little meaning. The chain is built from TRBV9 and TRBJ1-6; TRBD1 matches at 9 bases. Trimming cost V 1 base and J 11 bases; bases outside gene matches: 13. There are 17 residues in the CDR3. Germline-derived CDR1 and CDR2 are SGDLS and YYNGEE. The CDR3 nucleotides are TGTGCCAGCAGCGTATCAACTTCCGGGACAGGGACTGCACCCCTCCACTTT. Its protein is CASSVSTSGTGTAPLHF.

By proportion, this clonotype is medium-sized. For a library built for alpha chains, this beta chain is a stray read; little rests on its size. The genes are TRBV10-3 and TRBJ1-6; D may be TRBD1 (5 bases). V lost 0 bases and J lost 0, with 18 bases in between. CDR3 length: 20 residues. The germline gives CDR1 ENHRY, CDR2 SYGVKD. CDR3 loop: CAISESMDTLSFSYNSPLHF. DNA of the CDR3: TGTGCCATCAGTGAGTCGATGGACACGCTATCTTTCTCCTATAATTCACCCCTCCACTTT.

By proportion, this clonotype is medium-sized. The library was built for alpha chains, so this beta chain is an off-target read and its size means little. CDR3: CASSRAGELFF. The DNA for the CDR3 is TGTGCCAGCAGCAGGGCCGGGGAGCTGTTTTTT. The chain uses TRBV12-3 or TRBV12-4 and TRBJ2-2; D perhaps matches TRBD1 (5 bases). V was cut by 6 bases and J by 6 bases, with 5 bases left in between. This CDR3 has 11 amino acids.

This clonotype was recorded many times. A library made for alpha chains picked up this beta chain off target, so its size means little. V gene TRBV9 combines with J gene TRBJ1-6; perhaps TRBD1 as D (5 bases). V lost 0 bases, J lost 5 bases, and 15 bases lay in between. Germline V gene data show CDR1 as SGDLS and CDR2 as YYNGEE. There are 17 residues in the CDR3. The CDR3 sequence is CASSVAPGVSDNSPLHF. The CDR3 region has the DNA TGTGCCAGCAGCGTAGCTCCGGGGGTATCTGATAATTCACCCCTCCACTTT.

By sample share, this clonotype is medium-sized. This beta chain turned up in a library designed for alpha chains; as an off-target read, its abundance says little. The V call is TRBV6-5, the J call TRBJ2-3; D is unclear. CDR3 size: 11 residues. The V end was cut by 10 bases, the J end by 1 base, with 6 bases between. Germline CDR1 and CDR2: MNHEY and SVGAGI. DNA for the CDR3: TGTGCCACCCAACGCACAGATACGCAGTATTTT. Protein sequence: CATQRTDTQYF.

There are many counts of this clonotype. Little can be read into the size of this beta chain, an off-target read in a library designed for alpha chains. The chain couples TRBV9 to TRBJ2-1, with 8 bases aligning to TRBD2. This CDR3 has 14 residues. The V gene end was trimmed by 4 bases and the J gene end by 3 bases; junction bases not matched to a gene: 3. Germline CDR1 SGDLS, CDR2 YYNGEE. Written as DNA, the CDR3 is TGTGCCAGCAGCCCCGGGACTAGCTACAATGAGCAGTTCTTC. It encodes CASSPGTSYNEQFF.

This clonotype is classed as medium-sized. Because this beta chain is a stray read in a library intended to capture alpha chains, its abundance should not be given much weight. This chain uses TRBV6-2 or TRBV6-3 with TRBJ2-5, with a weak D call TRBD1 (6 bases). The germline V gene encodes CDR1 MNHEY and CDR2 SVGEGT. Trimming took off 2 bases at V and 2 bases at J, with 18 bases between the two ends. The CDR3 is made up of 17 amino acids. CDR3 amino acids: CASSYPGRGSGQETQYF. CDR3 bases: TGTGCCAGCAGTTACCCCGGTAGGGGGAGTGGGCAAGAGACCCAGTACTTC.